The clone carrying this TCR beta chain appeared many times. The target antigen is unknown. Arm-PCR of CDR3 regions and iRepertoire HTBI primers were the basis on which TCR beta libraries were built. TCRdb itself ran the multiplex PCR reads through MiXCR, one entry per CDR3 protein. The sample contains 510,000 or so distinct CDR3 sequences, more than 10% of which appear only once. These data belong to a study of regulatory T cells in long-lasting Graves disease. Time point denoted: newly diagnosed GD, antithyroid drugs for less than 3 months. Generation of the TCR library employed RNA extracted from PBMCs. Germline lookup yields CDR1 SQVTM and CDR2 ANQGSEA. The CDR3 extends over 13 amino acids. V lost 8 bases and J lost 12; bases outside the gene matches: 11. General study results and limits: Persistent disease favored TRBV28, TRBJ1-2 and TRBJ2-5. TCR diversity in persistent Graves' patients was below that of newly diagnosed ones. New patients shared approximately 930 public clonotypes, fewer than the 2,500 to 3,500 shared by persistent patients.

This sample was also put to use in a study of T cells in Graves' hyperthyroidism and ophthalmopathy.

The receptor was isolated from a woman aged 25 to 39 with Graves disease. The material was peripheral blood mononuclear cells (PBMCs), obtained at new diagnosis, from a patient treated with antithyroid drugs. This chain uses TRBV29-1 with TRBJ2-1, with 12 nucleotides matching TRBD2. CDR3 loop: CSTRTSGTQMQFF. The CDR3, as DNA: TGCAGCACGCGGACTAGCGGGACCCAGATGCAGTTCTTC.